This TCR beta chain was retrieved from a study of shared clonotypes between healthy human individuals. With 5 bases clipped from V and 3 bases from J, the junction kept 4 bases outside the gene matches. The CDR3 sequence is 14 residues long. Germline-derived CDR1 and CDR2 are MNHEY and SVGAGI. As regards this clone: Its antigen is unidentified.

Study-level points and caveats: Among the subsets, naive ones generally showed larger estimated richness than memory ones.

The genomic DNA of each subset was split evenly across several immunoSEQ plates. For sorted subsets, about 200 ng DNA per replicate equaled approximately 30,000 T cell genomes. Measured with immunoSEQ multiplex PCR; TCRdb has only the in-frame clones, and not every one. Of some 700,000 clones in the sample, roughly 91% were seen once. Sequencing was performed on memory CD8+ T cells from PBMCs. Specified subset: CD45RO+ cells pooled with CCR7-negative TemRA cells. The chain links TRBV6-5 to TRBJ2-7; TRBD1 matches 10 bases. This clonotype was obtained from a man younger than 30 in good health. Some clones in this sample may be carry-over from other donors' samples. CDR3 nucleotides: TGTGCCAGCAGTCCCGGGACAGGGGTCTACGAGCAGTACTTC. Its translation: CASSPGTGVYEQYF.